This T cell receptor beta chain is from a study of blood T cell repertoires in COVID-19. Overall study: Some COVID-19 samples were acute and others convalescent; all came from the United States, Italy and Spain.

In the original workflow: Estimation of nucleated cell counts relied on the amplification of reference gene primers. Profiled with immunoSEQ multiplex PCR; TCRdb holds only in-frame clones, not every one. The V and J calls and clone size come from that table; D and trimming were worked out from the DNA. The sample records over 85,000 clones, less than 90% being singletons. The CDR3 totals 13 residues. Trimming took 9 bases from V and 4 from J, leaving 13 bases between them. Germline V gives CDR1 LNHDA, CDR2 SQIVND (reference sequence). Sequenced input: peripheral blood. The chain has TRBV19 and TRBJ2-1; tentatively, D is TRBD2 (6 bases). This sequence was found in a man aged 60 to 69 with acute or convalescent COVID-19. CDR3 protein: CASHRLGYNEQFF. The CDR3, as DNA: TGTGCCAGCCATCGACTAGGGTACAATGAGCAGTTCTTC.